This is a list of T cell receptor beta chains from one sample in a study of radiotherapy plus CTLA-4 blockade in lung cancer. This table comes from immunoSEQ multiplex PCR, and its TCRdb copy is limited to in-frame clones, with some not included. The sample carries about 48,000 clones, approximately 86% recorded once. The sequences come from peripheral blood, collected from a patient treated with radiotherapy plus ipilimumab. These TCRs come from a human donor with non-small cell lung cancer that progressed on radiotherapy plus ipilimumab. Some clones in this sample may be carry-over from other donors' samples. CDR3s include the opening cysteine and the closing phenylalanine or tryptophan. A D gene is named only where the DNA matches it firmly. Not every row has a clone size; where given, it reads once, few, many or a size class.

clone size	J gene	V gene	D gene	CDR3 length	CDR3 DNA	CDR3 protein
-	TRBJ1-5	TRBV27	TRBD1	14	TGTGCCACCAAACTTGGGACAGGGAATCAGCCCCAGCATTTT	CATKLGTGNQPQHF
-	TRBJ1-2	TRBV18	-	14	TGTGCCAGCTCCCTCAATTCAAACTCTTATGGCTACACCTTC	CASSLNSNSYGYTF
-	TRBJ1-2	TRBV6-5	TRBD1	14	TGTGCCAGCAGGGCGCCGGGACAGGGCGGTGGCTACACCTTC	CASRAPGQGGGYTF
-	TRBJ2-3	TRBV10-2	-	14	TGCGCCAGCAGTCCGGACACCTCCTCCTATACGCAGTATTTT	CASSPDTSSYTQYF
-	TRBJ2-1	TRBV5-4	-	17	TGTGCCAGCAGCTCCCCCTCAGGCAGGGCATTTAGGCATGAGCAGTTCTTC	CASSSPSGRAFRHEQFF
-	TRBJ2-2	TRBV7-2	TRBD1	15	TGTGCCAGCAGCCCGACGGGGACAGGGGAAGGGGAGCTGTTTTTT	CASSPTGTGEGELFF
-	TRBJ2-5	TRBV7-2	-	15	TGTGCCAGCAGCCCTGTCTCTATCGGCGGGGAGACCCAGTACTTC	CASSPVSIGGETQYF
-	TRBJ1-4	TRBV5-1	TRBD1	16	TGCGCCAGCAGCTTCGGAGACAGGGCAACTAATGAAAAACTGTTTTTT	CASSFGDRATNEKLFF
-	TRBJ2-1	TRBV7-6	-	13	TGTGCCAGCAGCTTAGAAAACAGGAATGAGCAGTTCTTC	CASSLENRNEQFF
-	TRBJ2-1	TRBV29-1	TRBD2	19	TGCAGCGCCGGGACAGGGCGGAGTGGGGGACTAGCGGGAGCCTATGAGCAGTTCTTC	CSAGTGRSGGLAGAYEQFF
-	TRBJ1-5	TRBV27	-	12	TGTGCCGTAGGGGGTGGGCATCGGGCCCAGCATTTT	CAVGGGHRAQHF
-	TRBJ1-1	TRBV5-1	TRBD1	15	TGCGCCAGCACCCCGTCCGGGACAGGCTACACTGAAGCTTTCTTT	CASTPSGTGYTEAFF
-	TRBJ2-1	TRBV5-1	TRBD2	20	TGCGCCAGCAGCATGCCTACTAGCGGGATTCGCGGGGTGGATTGCAATGAGCAGTTCTTC	CASSMPTSGIRGVDCNEQFF
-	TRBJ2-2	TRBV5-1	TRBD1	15	TGCGCCAGCATACAGGGGGCCGATCCGGCCGGGGAGCTGTTTTTT	CASIQGADPAGELFF
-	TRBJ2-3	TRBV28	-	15	TGTGCCAGCATGGTTGGGAGCTGGGGCACAGATACGCAGTATTTT	CASMVGSWGTDTQYF
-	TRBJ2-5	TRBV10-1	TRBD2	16	TGCGCCAGCAGTGGACTAGCGGGGAATCGCCAAGAGACCCAGTACTTC	CASSGLAGNRQETQYF
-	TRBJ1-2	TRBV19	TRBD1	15	TGTGCCAGTAGTACATCGGGACAGATCATCTATGGCTACACCTTC	CASSTSGQIIYGYTF
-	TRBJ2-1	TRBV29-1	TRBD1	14	TGCAGCGGTTCAGCCGGGACAGGGACTTCTGAGCAGTTCTTC	CSGSAGTGTSEQFF
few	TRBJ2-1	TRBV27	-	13	TGTGCCAGCAGTTTATTTTACTACAATGAGCAGTTCTTC	CASSLFYYNEQFF
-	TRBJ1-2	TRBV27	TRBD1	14	TGTGCCAGCAGGATGGGACAGATGAACTATGGCTACACCTTC	CASRMGQMNYGYTF
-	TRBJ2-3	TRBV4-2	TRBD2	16	TGTGCCAGCAGCGTGGGTAGCGGGGGCCTCACAGATACGCAGTATTTT	CASSVGSGGLTDTQYF
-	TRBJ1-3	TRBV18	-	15	TGTGCCAGCTCATTACAGGGTCACTCTGGAAACACCATATATTTT	CASSLQGHSGNTIYF
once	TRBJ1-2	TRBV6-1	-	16	TGTGCCAGCAGTGAACGGGGTCAGGAATCTAACTATGGCTACACCTTC	CASSERGQESNYGYTF
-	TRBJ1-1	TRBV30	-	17	TGTGCCTGGAGTGACCGTCGTGTCTGGCCCGAAAAAACTGAAGCTTTCTTT	CAWSDRRVWPEKTEAFF
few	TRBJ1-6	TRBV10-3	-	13	TGTGCCATCACCCAATTCGAGAATTCACCCCTCCACTTT	CAITQFENSPLHF
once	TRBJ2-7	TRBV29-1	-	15	TGCAGCGTTGTACTGTTTGGCGGGTTCTCCTACGAGCAGTACTTC	CSVVLFGGFSYEQYF
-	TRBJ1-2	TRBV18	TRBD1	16	TGTGCCAGCTCACCGCAGACAGGGCAGGTTAACTATGGCTACACCTTC	CASSPQTGQVNYGYTF
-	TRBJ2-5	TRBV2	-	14	TGTGCCAGCAGTGAGTTGGGGGCCGGGGAGACCCAGTACTTC	CASSELGAGETQYF
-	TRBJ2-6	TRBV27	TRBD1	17	TGTGCCAGCAGGACCGGACAGGGGTACTCTGGGGCCAACGTCCTGACTTTC	CASRTGQGYSGANVLTF
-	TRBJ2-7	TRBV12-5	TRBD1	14	TGTGCTAGTGGTTTAGGGACAGGGGGCCACGAGCAGTACTTC	CASGLGTGGHEQYF
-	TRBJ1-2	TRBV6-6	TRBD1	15	TGTGCCAGCAGTTATGAGACAGGGATATTCTATGGCTACACCTTC	CASSYETGIFYGYTF
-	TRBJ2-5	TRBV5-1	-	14	TGCGCCAGCAGCTTGGCCCAGAGCGGGGAGACCCAGTACTTC	CASSLAQSGETQYF
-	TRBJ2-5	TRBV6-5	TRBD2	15	TGTGCCAGCAGCCGGGGGACTAGCGGGAGAGAGACCCAGTACTTC	CASSRGTSGRETQYF
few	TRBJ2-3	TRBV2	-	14	TGTGCCAGCGCGTCGGGGGAGAGCACAGATACGCAGTATTTT	CASASGESTDTQYF
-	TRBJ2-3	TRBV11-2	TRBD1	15	TGTGCCAGCAGCTTAGATGCGGCAGGGGGCTCGGCGCAGTATTTT	CASSLDAAGGSAQYF
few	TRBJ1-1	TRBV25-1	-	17	TGTGCCAGCAGTGGCGGGGTTCGGGCAGGCATGAACACTGAAGCTTTCTTT	CASSGGVRAGMNTEAFF